This T cell receptor (beta chain) was obtained from a study of blood T cell repertoires in COVID-19. Looking at the study overall: From the United States, Italy and Spain came samples of acute and convalescent COVID-19.

Methods used by the authors: Quantification of nucleated cells was approximated via reference gene primer amplification. Sequencing was performed with immunoSEQ multiplex PCR; in TCRdb, only in-frame clones are kept and a portion is missing. D and trimming were read from the DNA, whereas the V and J calls and clone size are those reported in that table. The sample lists 230,000 or so clones; over 75% were seen once. Per the germline V gene, CDR1 is SGHAT and CDR2 is FQNNGV. The CDR3 consists of 16 residues. The V and J ends lost 4 bases and 4 bases, in that order; junction bases with no gene match: 10.

What was sequenced was peripheral blood. The rearrangement links TRBV11-2 to TRBJ2-1; 7 bases line up with TRBD1. This sequence was found in a man in his forties with active or convalescent COVID-19. CDR3 in amino acids: CASSSLLRQGYNEQFF. For the CDR3, the DNA is TGTGCCAGCAGCTCCCTCCTCAGACAGGGATACAATGAGCAGTTCTTC.